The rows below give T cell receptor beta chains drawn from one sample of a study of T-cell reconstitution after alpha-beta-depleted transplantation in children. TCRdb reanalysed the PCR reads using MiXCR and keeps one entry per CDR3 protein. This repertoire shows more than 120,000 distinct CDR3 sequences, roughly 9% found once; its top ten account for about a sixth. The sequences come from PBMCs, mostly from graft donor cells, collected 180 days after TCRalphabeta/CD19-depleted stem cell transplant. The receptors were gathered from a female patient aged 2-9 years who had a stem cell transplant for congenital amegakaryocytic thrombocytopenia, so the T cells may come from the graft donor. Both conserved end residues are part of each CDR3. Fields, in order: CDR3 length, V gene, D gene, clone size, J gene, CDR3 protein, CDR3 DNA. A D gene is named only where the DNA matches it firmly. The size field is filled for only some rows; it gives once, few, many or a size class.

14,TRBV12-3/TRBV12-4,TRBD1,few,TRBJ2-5,CASSTRQGELAQYF,TGTGCCAGCAGTACCCGACAGGGGGAGTTGGCCCAGTACTTC
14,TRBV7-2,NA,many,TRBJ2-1,CASSLGRVNNEQFF,TGTGCCAGCAGCTTAGGTCGGGTAAACAATGAGCAGTTCTTC
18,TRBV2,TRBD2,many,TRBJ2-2,CASRSRLGLAGGDGELFF,TGTGCCAGCAGGAGCCGACTGGGACTAGCGGGGGGCGACGGGGAGCTGTTTTTT
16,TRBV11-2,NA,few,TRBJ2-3,CASSLDRGAGTDTQYF,TGTGCCAGCAGCTTAGATCGGGGGGCCGGCACAGATACGCAGTATTTT
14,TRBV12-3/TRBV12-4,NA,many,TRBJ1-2,CASSLRQRPYGYTF,TGTGCCAGCAGTTTACGGCAGAGACCCTATGGCTACACCTTC
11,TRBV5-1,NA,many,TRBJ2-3,CASSLADTQYF,TGTGCCAGCAGCTTGGCAGATACGCAGTATTTT
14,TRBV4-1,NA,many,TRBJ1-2,CASSQVARPYGYTF,TGCGCCAGCAGCCAAGTTGCCAGGCCCTATGGCTACACCTTC
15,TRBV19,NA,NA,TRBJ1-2,CAVSPKTGENYGYTF,TGTGCCGTCTCCCCCAAGACAGGAGAAAACTATGGCTACACCTTC
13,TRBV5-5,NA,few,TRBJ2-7,CASSPGATYEQYF,TGTGCCAGCAGCCCAGGGGCTACCTACGAGCAGTACTTC
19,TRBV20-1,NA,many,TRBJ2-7,CSAKALSSELAQSFYEQYF,TGCAGTGCTAAAGCTTTGTCCTCGGAGCTAGCTCAAAGTTTCTACGAGCAGTACTTC
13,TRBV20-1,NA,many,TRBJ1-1,CSAVRDPNTEAFF,TGCAGTGCGGTCCGGGACCCGAACACTGAAGCTTTCTTT
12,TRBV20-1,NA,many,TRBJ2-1,CSAGYYYNEQFF,TGCAGTGCTGGTTACTACTACAATGAGCAGTTCTTC
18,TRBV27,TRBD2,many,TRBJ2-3,CASSSLWSGRVSTDTQYF,TGTGCCAGCAGTTCCCTGTGGAGCGGGAGGGTTAGCACAGATACGCAGTATTTT
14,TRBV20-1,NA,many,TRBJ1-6,CSARLGNNNSPLHF,TGCAGTGCTAGGTTGGGGAATAATAATTCACCCCTCCACTTT
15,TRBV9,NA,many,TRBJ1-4,CASSVDQMAHEKLFF,TGTGCCAGCAGCGTAGATCAGATGGCGCATGAAAAACTGTTTTTT
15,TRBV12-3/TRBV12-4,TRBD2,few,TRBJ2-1,CASSRTGGLVNEQFF,TGTGCCAGCAGCCGTACGGGGGGACTAGTCAATGAGCAGTTCTTC
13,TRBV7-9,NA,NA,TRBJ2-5,CASSLGDEETQYF,TGTGCCAGCAGCTTAGGTGATGAAGAGACCCAGTACTTC
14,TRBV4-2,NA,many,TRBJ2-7,CASSRNMGTYEQYF,TGTGCCAGCAGCCGAAACATGGGAACCTACGAGCAGTACTTC
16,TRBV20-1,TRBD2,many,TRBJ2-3,CSARLLAGGITDTQYF,TGCAGTGCTAGGCTTTTGGCGGGAGGAATTACAGATACGCAGTATTTT
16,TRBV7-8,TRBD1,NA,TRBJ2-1,CASRADRQGSYNEQFF,TGTGCCAGCAGGGCTGATAGACAGGGCTCCTACAATGAGCAGTTCTTC
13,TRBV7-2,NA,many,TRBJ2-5,CASRPPELETQYF,TGTGCCAGCAGACCACCGGAATTAGAGACCCAGTACTTC
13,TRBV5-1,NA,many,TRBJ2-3,CASSLGGPDTQYF,TGCGCCAGCAGCTTGGGTGGGCCCGATACGCAGTATTTT
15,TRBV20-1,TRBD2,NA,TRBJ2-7,CSARGVSGNSYEQYF,TGCAGTGCTAGAGGTGTCAGCGGGAACTCCTACGAGCAGTACTTC
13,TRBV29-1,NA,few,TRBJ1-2,CSVDDTGNYGYTF,TGCAGCGTGGACGATACAGGGAACTATGGCTACACCTTC
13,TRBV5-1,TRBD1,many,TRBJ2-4,CASSSDRGNIQYF,TGCGCCAGCAGCTCGGACAGGGGGAACATTCAGTACTTC
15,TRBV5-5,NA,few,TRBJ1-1,CASSPLKAVGTEAFF,TGTGCCAGCAGCCCCCTGAAGGCGGTAGGCACTGAAGCTTTCTTT
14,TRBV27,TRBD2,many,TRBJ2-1,CASTGGRSINEQFF,TGTGCCAGCACGGGCGGGAGGTCGATCAATGAGCAGTTCTTC